Listed here are 27 T cell receptor beta chains from one sample, sequenced in a study of blood T cell repertoires in COVID-19. Clones were sequenced by immunoSEQ multiplex PCR, and TCRdb holds only the in-frame ones, with some missing. Of 300,000 to 400,000 clones in the sample, 70% to 90% were seen once. Material for sequencing was PBMCs or T cells enriched from blood (not recorded which). All receptors derive from a woman in her 30s with acute COVID-19.

The chain is built from TRBV2 and TRBJ2-3; the match to TRBD2 covers 7 bases. V shed 10 bases and J 1 base; nucleotides not matched to a gene: 17. CDR1 is SNHLY and CDR2 is FYNNEI in the germline V gene. CDR3 length equals 17 residues. CDR3 nucleotide sequence: TGTGCCATCTATCCCGGGGGGAGTTACAGTGGCACAGATACGCAGTATTTT. Its protein is CAIYPGGSYSGTDTQYF.

This clone is a singleton in its sample. The V gene is TRBV5-1, the J gene TRBJ2-2; maybe TRBD2 (5 bases). The CDR3 runs to 14 residues. Per germline, CDR1 SGHRS and CDR2 YFSETQ. V was cut by 4 bases and J by 5 bases, with 12 bases left in between. CDR3 sequence reads: CASSTPSGTGELFF. The CDR3 nucleotides read TGCGCCAGCAGCACCCCAAGCGGTACCGGGGAGCTGTTTTTT.

This chain uses TRBV4-1 with TRBJ1-5; D is unresolved. The CDR3 has 15 residues. Germline V gene sequence: CDR1 MGHRA, CDR2 YSYEKL. V lost 4 bases to trimming and J lost 0 bases, with 10 bases between them. CDR3 protein: CASSPRTDSNQPQHF. CDR3 nucleotides: TGCGCCAGCAGCCCTCGAACAGATAGCAATCAGCCCCAGCATTTT.

This clone is a singleton in its sample. The rearrangement uses TRBV7-6 and TRBJ2-7; the match to TRBD1 covers 7 bases. There are 13 residues in the CDR3. Germline CDR1 and CDR2: SGHVS and FNYEAQ. V trimming: 5 bases; J trimming: 2 bases; junction bases outside the gene matches: 3. The CDR3 spells CASSTDRAYEQYF. The CDR3 DNA sequence: TGTGCCAGCAGCACAGACAGGGCCTACGAGCAGTACTTC.

The chain employs TRBV7-3 and TRBJ2-7, with 10 bases lining up with TRBD2. Per germline, CDR1 SGHTA and CDR2 FQGTGA. V was pared by 4 bases and J by 3 bases, with 6 bases of the junction left unmatched. The CDR3 totals 15 residues. CDR3 DNA: TGTGCCAGCAGCTACCTAGCGGGGGCTTACTACGAGCAGTACTTC. Amino acids: CASSYLAGAYYEQYF.

This chain joins TRBV28 and TRBJ2-7; a possible D gene is TRBD1 (5 bases). Trimming took off 6 bases at V and 7 bases at J, with 19 bases between the two ends. This CDR3 has 14 residues. Germline V CDR1 and CDR2: MDHEN, SYDVKM. The CDR3 reads CASSPPRGVGEQYF. The CDR3 DNA reads as TGTGCCAGCAGCCCCCCTAGGGGCGTGGGGGAGCAGTACTTC.

This clone has more than one count but fewer than ten. CDR3 sequence reads: CASSERGRGSYEQYF. The CDR3 DNA reads TGTGCCAGCAGTGAGAGGGGGCGAGGGTCCTACGAGCAGTACTTC. V usage is TRBV2 and J usage is TRBJ2-7, with 7 bases identical to TRBD1. The CDR3 is 15 residues long. Germline assignment: CDR1 SNHLY and CDR2 FYNNEI. V trimming: 3 bases; J trimming: 1 base; junction bases outside the gene matches: 6.

The chain recombines TRBV12-3 or TRBV12-4 with TRBJ2-7, with D uncertain. Trimming removed 11 bases from V and 4 bases from J, with 9 bases in between. This CDR3 contains 10 residues. Here the CDR3 DNA reads TGTGCCTTCGGTTATTACGAGCAGTACTTC. Its translation is CAFGYYEQYF.

The CDR3 sequence: CASSVSRDITRKGAEAFF. Here the CDR3 DNA reads TGTGCCAGCAGCGTGAGTAGGGACATTACCCGGAAAGGGGCTGAAGCTTTCTTT. This chain links TRBV9 with TRBJ1-1, with D perhaps TRBD1 (6 bases). Germline assignment: CDR1 SGDLS and CDR2 YYNGEE. The V end was cut by 2 bases, the J end by 6 bases, with 26 bases between. The CDR3 totals 18 residues. Together with reference TRBV9 and TRBJ1-1, the CDR3 gives the full variable domain: DSGVTQTPKHLITATGQRVTLRCSPRSGDLSVYWYQQSLDQGLQFLIQYYNGEERAKGNILERFSAQQFPDLHSELNLSSLELGDSALYFCASSVSRDITRKGAEAFFGQGTRLTVV.

The V call is TRBV5-8, the J call TRBJ2-3; D might be TRBD1 (8 bases). The CDR3 consists of 15 residues. The germline gives CDR1 SGHTS, CDR2 YDEGEE. The germline V and J ends were trimmed by 7 bases and 5 bases, with 20 bases remaining between them. The CDR3 reads CASSPGGGGIDTQYF. The CDR3 DNA reads TGTGCCAGCTCCCCAGGGGGCGGGGGCATAGATACGCAGTATTTT.

The chain couples TRBV3-1 (or the pseudogene TRBV3-2) to TRBJ2-5, with 7 nucleotides matching TRBD1. V dropped 7 bases and J dropped 5; count of bases not matched to a gene: 4. Germline V gene data show CDR1 as LGHDT and CDR2 as YNNKEL (reference sequence). The CDR3 loop spans 12 amino acids. The CDR3 reads CASNHRGETQYF. As DNA, the CDR3 is TGTGCCAGCAACCACAGGGGTGAGACCCAGTACTTC.

This clone was seen a few times. The CDR3 DNA reads TGTGCCAGCAGTCAAAGAGCAGGGCGGGGGCAGCCCCAGCATTTT. It specifies CASSQRAGRGQPQHF. This chain connects TRBV6-5 to TRBJ1-5, with D perhaps matching TRBD1 (5 bases). The CDR3 spans 15 residues. Germline CDR1 reads MNHEY; CDR2 reads SVGAGI. Trimming removed 5 bases at V and 7 bases at J, with 18 bases between.

CDR3 in amino acids: CASRRVPNTEAFF. As DNA, the CDR3 is TGTGCCAGCAGGAGGGTACCTAACACTGAAGCTTTCTTT. The V gene is TRBV2, the J gene TRBJ1-1; D uncertain. CDR3 length: 13 amino acids. The germline CDR1 and CDR2 sequences are SNHLY and FYNNEI. Trimming removed 6 bases at V and 2 bases at J, with 10 bases between.

CDR3 amino acids: CASSLAGSGEGKLFF. For the CDR3, the DNA is TGTGCCAGCAGCTTAGCCGGCAGCGGGGAGGGAAAACTGTTTTTT. J is TRBJ1-4 and V is TRBV7-9; no definite D call. The V and J ends lost 0 bases and 10 bases respectively, with 15 bases between them. Germline CDR1 SEHNR, CDR2 FQNEAQ (reference sequence). The CDR3 spans 15 residues.

Worth noting for this clone: Different DNA sequences within this sample yield the same CDR3. The CDR3 DNA reads TGTGCCAGCAGCAGGGACAGAAGCAATCAGCCCCAGCATTTT. This codes for CASSRDRSNQPQHF. The gene calls are TRBV2 and TRBJ1-5; 7 positions agree with TRBD1. The CDR3 loop spans 14 amino acids. From germline, CDR1 is SNHLY and CDR2 FYNNEI. Trimming cost V 6 bases and J 1 base; bases outside gene matches: 3.

The chain is built from TRBV28 and TRBJ2-7; 9 bases are shared with TRBD1. Germline V gene data show CDR1 as MDHEN and CDR2 as SYDVKM. The CDR3 sequence is 19 residues long. The ends lost 3 bases at V and 0 bases at J; junction bases unmatched: 15. The CDR3 DNA follows: TGTGCCAGCAGTTTTTTTCGGGACAGGGTAGAGAGGAGCTCCTACGAGCAGTACTTC. Translated: CASSFFRDRVERSSYEQYF.

The CDR3 bases are TGTGCCTGGAAGTACAGCCAATTATCCTACGAGCAGTACTTC. Residues: CAWKYSQLSYEQYF. The rearrangement uses TRBV30 and TRBJ2-7; the D is unclear. Per germline, CDR1 GTSNPN and CDR2 SVGIG (reference sequence). V lost 4 bases and J 1 base, leaving 14 bases between the germline ends. The CDR3 covers 14 residues.

J is TRBJ1-5 and V is TRBV10-3; D may be TRBD1 (5 bases). V dropped 6 bases and J dropped 3 bases, with 15 bases sitting between them. The CDR3 sequence is 15 residues long. In germline, CDR1 is ENHRY, CDR2 SYGVKD. CDR3 sequence: CAIREVEGANQPQHF. The CDR3 DNA is TGTGCCATCAGGGAGGTTGAAGGGGCCAATCAGCCCCAGCATTTT.

The CDR3 DNA is TGTGCCTGGAGTCGACTAGCGGGGGTTGGAGATACGCAGTATTTT. Translating it yields CAWSRLAGVGDTQYF. The chain employs TRBV30 and TRBJ2-3; 12 bases align to TRBD2. Per the germline V gene, CDR1 is GTSNPN and CDR2 is SVGIG (reference sequence). This CDR3 is 15 amino acids long. With V trimmed by 2 bases and J by 5 bases, 5 bases remained unmatched. The full variable domain, in which reference TRBV30 and TRBJ2-3 provide the parts outside the CDR3, is SQTIHQWPATLVQPVGSPLSLECTVEGTSNPNLYWYRQAAGRGLQLLFYSVGIGQISSEVPQNLSASRPQDRQFILSSKKLLLSDSGFYLCAWSRLAGVGDTQYFGPGTRLTVL.

V usage is TRBV6-5 and J usage is TRBJ1-4, with D perhaps TRBD1 (6 bases). There are 12 residues in the CDR3. With 7 bases removed from V and 8 bases from J, the gap between germline ends came to 11 bases. Germline V gene lookup returns CDR1 MNHEY and CDR2 SVGAGI. Written as DNA, the CDR3 is TGTGCCAGCAAAAAGGGGACAGAAAAACTGTTTTTT. Translation: CASKKGTEKLFF.

The V and J genes are TRBV19 and TRBJ2-5; possible D gene TRBD1, 5 bases. CDR3 length: 15 residues. Germline V lookup: CDR1 LNHDA, CDR2 SQIVND (reference sequence). Trimming stripped 3 bases from V and 3 bases from J, with 14 bases between. CDR3 bases: TGTGCCAGTAGTATTTTCGGACATCAGAAAGAGACCCAGTACTTC. Protein product: CASSIFGHQKETQYF.

Concerning this clone: Other nucleotide sequences from this sample produce the same CDR3. The chain couples TRBV6-5 to TRBJ2-7; maybe TRBD1 (6 bases). CDR1 and CDR2 from the germline V gene are MNHEY and SVGAGI. V was clipped by 6 bases and J by 2 bases, with 11 bases between them. This CDR3 region has 13 residues. The CDR3 nucleotides are TGTGCCAGCAGCAGGGGACCGACCTACGAGCAGTACTTC. Its translation: CASSRGPTYEQYF.

This chain links TRBV7-2 with TRBJ2-2; TRBD2 aligns across 8 bases. The CDR3 covers 16 residues. J was trimmed by 4 bases and V by 2 bases; bases with no gene match: 6. Germline CDR1 is SGHTA and CDR2 is FQGNSA. The CDR3 DNA sequence: TGTGCCAGCAGCTTACTAGCGGGCTCGGCCACCGGGGAGCTGTTTTTT. Its protein product is CASSLLAGSATGELFF.

The CDR3, as DNA: TGTGCCAGCAGTGAATTCTTAGGGGCCCTCTACACCTTC. This sequence encodes CASSEFLGALYTF. The chain is built from TRBV25-1 and TRBJ1-2; D perhaps matches TRBD1 (5 bases). Trimming pared 1 base from V and 10 bases from J, leaving 13 bases between. CDR1 MGHDK and CDR2 SYGVNS come from the germline V gene. The CDR3 has 13 amino acids.

This clone was detected only once. The V gene is TRBV2, the J gene TRBJ2-2, with no clear D. CDR1 is SNHLY, CDR2 FYNNEI, per germline. The ends were cut back, 6 bases at V and 5 bases at J, with 4 bases in the middle. CDR3 size: 11 residues. The CDR3 reads CASRRTGELFF. CDR3 in DNA: TGTGCCAGCAGGCGGACCGGGGAGCTGTTTTTT.

The V call is TRBV6-2 or TRBV6-3, the J call TRBJ1-2; 7 bases are a match to TRBD1. In germline, CDR1 is MNHEY, CDR2 SVGEGT. V lost 2 bases to trimming and J lost 6 bases; unmatched junction nucleotides: 3. The length of the CDR3 is 13 residues. CDR3 residues: CASSYRQGDGYTF. As DNA, the CDR3 is TGTGCCAGCAGTTACCGACAGGGCGATGGCTACACCTTC.

The chain joins TRBV19 to TRBJ1-1; 10 bases line up with TRBD1. From germline, CDR1 is LNHDA and CDR2 SQIVND (reference sequence). J lost 5 bases, V lost 7 bases, and 19 bases had no gene match. This CDR3 comprises 18 residues. The CDR3, as DNA: TGTGCCAGTACCATAGGGACAGGGGCTCAAGCCAGGGGGACTGAAGCTTTCTTT. Protein sequence: CASTIGTGAQARGTEAFF.